Shown below are 12 T cell receptor beta chains from a single sample sequenced in a study of OX40 agonist ivuxolimab in advanced cancers. Repertoires were generated with immunoSEQ multiplex PCR, while TCRdb's copy carries only in-frame clones and drops some. The table records about 72,000 clones, around 89% of them present only once. The input for sequencing was CD4+ or CD8+ T cells sorted from blood, taken in a trial of the OX40 agonist ivuxolimab. These receptors all come from an adult with an advanced solid tumor such as melanoma, head and neck, liver or kidney cancer.

V gene TRBV27 combines with J gene TRBJ1-5; unclear D gene. Germline CDR1 is MNHEY and CDR2 is SMNVEV (reference sequence). The ends were cut back, 3 bases at V and 3 bases at J, with 12 bases in the middle. This CDR3 comprises 15 residues. CDR3 loop: CASSFAGSLNQPQHF. CDR3 sequence (DNA): TGTGCCAGCAGTTTCGCGGGTTCCCTCAATCAGCCCCAGCATTTT.

The chain combines TRBV4-2 with TRBJ1-5; no clear D. CDR1 is LGHNA, CDR2 YNFKEQ, per germline. V gave up 0 bases and J gave up 4 bases, with 10 bases separating them. This CDR3 has 15 amino acids. The CDR3 sequence is CASSQEAGNNQPQHF. The CDR3 bases are TGTGCCAGCAGCCAAGAGGCGGGGAATAATCAGCCCCAGCATTTT.

The chain is built from TRBV7-2 and TRBJ2-2, with a possible D match to TRBD1 (6 bases). Germline CDR1 reads SGHTA; CDR2 reads FQGNSA. The ends were cut back, 5 bases at V and 4 bases at J, with 11 bases in the middle. This CDR3 spans 14 amino acids. The CDR3 coding sequence is TGTGCCAGCAGCACCTCGACAGGCACCGGGGAGCTGTTTTTT. This gives the protein CASSTSTGTGELFF.

V usage is TRBV2 and J usage is TRBJ1-2; no definite D call. Between the trimmed V and J ends, which lost 6 bases and 4 bases, there was a span of 6 bases. There are 11 residues in the CDR3. Germline CDR1 reads SNHLY; CDR2 reads FYNNEI. The CDR3 loop reads CASRQTYGYTF. The CDR3 bases are TGTGCCAGCAGACAGACCTATGGCTACACCTTC.

This chain joins TRBV27 and TRBJ1-5, with D perhaps TRBD1 (6 bases). The germline V gene has CDR1 MNHEY and CDR2 SMNVEV (reference sequence). The CDR3 consists of 13 residues. V shed 1 base and J shed 7 bases, with 8 bases lying between them. The CDR3 here is CASSLWGGQPQHF. The CDR3 DNA sequence: TGTGCCAGCAGTTTATGGGGGGGCCAGCCCCAGCATTTT.

This sequence joins TRBV6-6 and TRBJ1-2; 9 nucleotides agree with TRBD1. CDR3 size: 15 residues. The V gene's germline CDR1 is MNHNY and CDR2 SVGAGI (reference sequence). Trimming took 7 bases from V and 4 from J; bases not matched to a gene: 10. CDR3 sequence reads: CASTSGTGIGYGYTF. In nucleotides, the CDR3 is TGTGCCAGCACATCCGGGACAGGGATTGGCTATGGCTACACCTTC.

The chain has TRBV2 and TRBJ2-5, with D unresolved. Germline loops: CDR1 SNHLY, CDR2 FYNNEI. The CDR3 has 11 residues. Trimming pared 6 bases from V and 0 bases from J, leaving 2 bases between. The CDR3 protein is CASRNQETQYF. The CDR3 DNA reads TGTGCCAGCAGGAACCAAGAGACCCAGTACTTC. Variable domain in full (rest from reference TRBV2 and TRBJ2-5): EPEVTQTPSHQVTQMGQEVILRCVPISNHLYFYWYRQILGQKVEFLVSFYNNEISEKSEIFDDQFSVERPDGSNFTLKIRSTKLEDSAMYFCASRNQETQYFGPGTRLLVL.

In this sample, this clone turned up many times. V gene TRBV7-9 combines with J gene TRBJ1-3; maybe TRBD1 (5 bases). The germline gives CDR1 SEHNR, CDR2 FQNEAQ (reference sequence). The CDR3 runs 15 residues. The V gene lost 4 bases and the J gene lost 2 bases, with 12 bases spanning the gap. This chain's CDR3 is CASSSQGGAGNTIYF. The CDR3, as DNA: TGTGCCAGCAGCTCCCAGGGTGGGGCTGGAAACACCATATATTTT. Full variable domain (remainder filled in from reference TRBV7-9 and TRBJ1-3): DTGVSQNPRHKITKRGQNVTFRCDPISEHNRLYWYRQTLGQGPEFLTYFQNEAQLEKSRLLSDRFSAERPKGSFSTLEIQRTEQGDSAMYLCASSSQGGAGNTIYFGEGSWLTVV.

This sequence joins TRBV5-1 and TRBJ2-5, with D possibly matching TRBD1 (6 bases). The V end was cut by 0 bases, the J end by 7 bases, with 16 bases between. This CDR3 comprises 15 residues. CDR1 and CDR2 (germline): SGHRS, YFSETQ. CDR3 in DNA: TGCGCCAGCAGCTTGGACAGCAGGGGTGTGGGGACCCAGTACTTC. It yields the protein CASSLDSRGVGTQYF.

This chain joins TRBV10-1 and TRBJ2-2; TRBD1 matches 12 bases. V was pared by 6 bases and J by 4 bases, with 3 bases of the junction left unmatched. This CDR3 is 15 amino acids long. Germline V gives CDR1 WNHNN, CDR2 SYGVQD (reference sequence). The CDR3 sequence: CASRGQGAGTGELFF. CDR3 DNA sequence: TGCGCCAGCAGGGGACAGGGGGCAGGCACCGGGGAGCTGTTTTTT.

This clone was found once. The rearrangement links TRBV9 to TRBJ2-2; the D gene could be TRBD1 or TRBD2 (6 bases each). This CDR3 has 16 amino acids. From germline, CDR1 is SGDLS and CDR2 YYNGEE. The V end lost 0 bases, the J end lost 6 bases, and 15 bases lay between the germline ends. The CDR3 region has the DNA TGTGCCAGCAGCGTAGGATGGGGGGCGCCGGCCGGGGAGCTGTTTTTT. This translates into CASSVGWGAPAGELFF. Full variable domain (outside the CDR3, taken from reference TRBV9 and TRBJ2-2): DSGVTQTPKHLITATGQRVTLRCSPRSGDLSVYWYQQSLDQGLQFLIQYYNGEERAKGNILERFSAQQFPDLHSELNLSSLELGDSALYFCASSVGWGAPAGELFFGEGSRLTVL.

The chain has TRBV2 and TRBJ2-7; possible D gene TRBD2, 6 bases. Germline values: CDR1 SNHLY, CDR2 FYNNEI. Trimming stripped 6 bases from V and 1 base from J, with 25 bases between. There are 18 residues in the CDR3. In DNA, the CDR3 is TGTGCCAGCAGAGGAGGGGTAGGTTGGCAGGGTGGGTCCTACGAGCAGTACTTC. This sequence encodes CASRGGVGWQGGSYEQYF. Based on the CDR3 plus reference TRBV2 and TRBJ2-7, the full variable domain is EPEVTQTPSHQVTQMGQEVILRCVPISNHLYFYWYRQILGQKVEFLVSFYNNEISEKSEIFDDQFSVERPDGSNFTLKIRSTKLEDSAMYFCASRGGVGWQGGSYEQYFGPGTRLTVT.